These 28 T cell receptor beta chains came from one sample sequenced in a study of T cell repertoires in cytomegalovirus infection. TCRdb re-analysed the reads in MiXCR, keeping a single row per CDR3 protein. The table has around 180,000 distinct CDR3 sequences, roughly a fifth seen once; the top ten hold 2.9%. Material: PBMCs. These receptors all stem from a human donor in good health (CMV status not recorded). Some clones in this sample may be carry-over from other donors' samples.

Ten or more counts support this clonotype. This rearrangement joins TRBV5-5 to TRBJ2-1; D might be TRBD2 (5 bases). The CDR3 consists of 17 residues. The germline V and J ends were trimmed by 1 base and 6 bases, with 20 bases remaining between them. Germline V gene data show CDR1 as SGHKS and CDR2 as YYEKEE (reference sequence). The CDR3 loop reads CASSLYVLAGLGNEQFF. The CDR3 coding sequence is TGTGCCAGCAGCTTGTATGTGCTAGCCGGTTTGGGCAATGAGCAGTTCTTC. The full variable domain, its missing parts supplied by reference TRBV5-5 and TRBJ2-1, is DAGVTQSPTHLIKTRGQQVTLRCSPISGHKSVSWYQQVLGQGPQFIFQYYEKEERGRGNFPDRFSARQFPNYSSELNVNALLLGDSALYLCASSLYVLAGLGNEQFFGPGTRLTVL.

The chain links TRBV6-5 to TRBJ2-4, with TRBD1 matching over 9 bases. Trimming took 5 bases from V and 1 from J; bases not matched to a gene: 9. The CDR3 sequence is 17 residues long. The germline V gene has CDR1 MNHEY and CDR2 SVGAGI. The CDR3 reads CASSRGQGGSAKNIQYF. The CDR3 nucleotides read TGTGCCAGCAGTCGGGGACAGGGTGGGTCGGCCAAAAACATTCAGTACTTC.

This clonotype has only a few counts. Just one base apart from a much larger clone, this may be a read error. The CDR3 region is CASSPGTSGFNEHFF. The CDR3, as DNA: TGTGCCAGCAGCCCCGGGACTAGCGGATTCAATGAGCATTTCTTC. This chain links TRBV7-3 with TRBJ2-1, with 11 bases aligning to TRBD2. The V gene's germline CDR1 is SGHTA and CDR2 FQGTGA. CDR3 length: 15 amino acids.

Many counts were recorded for this clonotype. This chain joins TRBV20-1 and TRBJ1-1; tentative D call: TRBD1 (5 bases). This CDR3 contains 14 residues. Germline CDR1 DFQATT, CDR2 SNEGSKA (reference sequence). Trimming pared 1 base from V and 1 base from J, leaving 10 bases between. CDR3 in DNA: TGCAGTGCTAGAGGGGGGGGTTGGAACACTGAAGCTTTCTTT. It is translated as CSARGGGWNTEAFF.

In this sample, this clonotype turned up a few times. The rearrangement uses TRBV5-1 and TRBJ2-2, with D tentatively TRBD2 (5 bases). The CDR3 loop spans 15 amino acids. The V gene lost 0 bases and the J gene lost 4 bases, with 10 bases spanning the gap. Per the germline V gene, CDR1 is SGHRS and CDR2 is YFSETQ. The CDR3, as DNA: TGCGCCAGCAGCTTGGGAGGGCAGAGCACCGGGGAGCTGTTTTTT. This gives the protein CASSLGGQSTGELFF.

The chain carries TRBV11-3 and TRBJ2-3; either TRBD1 or TRBD2 may supply D (5 bases each). Germline V lookup: CDR1 SGHNT, CDR2 YENEEA. The CDR3 contains 17 residues. Between the trimmed V and J ends, which lost 3 bases and 2 bases, there was a span of 18 bases. The CDR3 loop is CASSLHGANFITDTQYF. The CDR3 DNA sequence: TGTGCCAGCAGCTTGCACGGGGCGAATTTTATCACAGATACGCAGTATTTT.

V gene TRBV28 combines with J gene TRBJ2-1, with D perhaps being TRBD1 or TRBD2 (5 bases each). The V end was cut by 8 bases, the J end by 2 bases, with 25 bases between. The CDR3 is 18 amino acids. Germline V gene lookup returns CDR1 MDHEN and CDR2 SYDVKM. CDR3 sequence (DNA): TGTGCCAGCGGTCAAGGGGACCGTACGACTGCTACCTACAATGAGCAGTTCTTC. Its protein is CASGQGDRTTATYNEQFF.

The rearrangement links TRBV4-3 to TRBJ2-7, with TRBD1 matching over 8 bases. Germline V lookup: CDR1 LGHNA, CDR2 YSLEER. The trim removed 3 bases at V and 3 bases at J, leaving 7 bases unmatched. This CDR3 region has 15 residues. CDR3 coding DNA: TGCGCCAGCAGCCAGGCAGGGGGCGAGGTCTACGAGCAGTACTTC. Translation: CASSQAGGEVYEQYF.

A few counts support this clonotype. The CDR3 is CASSPTGNGETQYF. The CDR3 nucleotides are TGTGCCAGCAGCCCAACAGGGAATGGGGAGACCCAGTACTTC. This sequence joins TRBV7-2 and TRBJ2-5, with D tentatively TRBD1 (6 bases). Germline V lookup: CDR1 SGHTA, CDR2 FQGNSA. The CDR3 consists of 14 residues. The V end was cut by 5 bases, the J end by 5 bases, with 15 bases between.

V and J are TRBV7-9 and TRBJ2-7, with D tentatively TRBD1 (6 bases). CDR3 length: 11 residues. Germline V gene data show CDR1 as SEHNR and CDR2 as FQNEAQ (reference sequence). V was shortened by 5 bases and J by 8 bases, with 10 bases between the two germline ends. This chain's CDR3 is CASSPGQKQYF. In nucleotides, the CDR3 is TGTGCCAGCAGCCCAGGACAGAAGCAGTACTTC.

This clonotype has more than one count but fewer than ten. The chain has TRBV19 and TRBJ2-4; D is uncertain. Per the germline V gene, CDR1 is LNHDA and CDR2 is SQIVND (reference sequence). The CDR3 consists of 15 residues. V was trimmed by 5 bases and J by 2 bases, leaving 13 bases between them. The DNA for the CDR3 is TGTGCCAGTAGTTCTCCCGGGTCTACCAAAAACATTCAGTACTTC. This translates into CASSSPGSTKNIQYF.

This clonotype was seen many times. V gene TRBV12-3 or TRBV12-4 combines with J gene TRBJ1-2; no definite D call. V was clipped by 3 bases and J by 2 bases, with 19 bases between them. This CDR3 has 17 amino acids. DNA for the CDR3: TGTGCCAGCAGTTTGAGACGGGAGGAGGGTCTCAACTATGGCTACACCTTC. Translating gives CASSLRREEGLNYGYTF.

V is TRBV29-1 and J is TRBJ2-1; D remains ambiguous. This CDR3 has 11 amino acids. The ends were cut back, 8 bases at V and 0 bases at J, with 5 bases in the middle. Per the germline V gene, CDR1 is SQVTM and CDR2 is ANQGSEA. The CDR3 protein is CSQSSYNEQFF. The CDR3 region has the DNA TGCAGCCAGAGCTCCTACAATGAGCAGTTCTTC.

This clonotype was seen a few times. The rearrangement uses TRBV11-3 and TRBJ2-5; D gene uncertain. CDR1 SGHNT and CDR2 YENEEA come from the germline V gene. Trimming left V 1 base short and J 1 base short, with 1 base between. CDR3 length equals 12 residues. The chain's CDR3 is CASSLVQETQYF. CDR3 nucleotides: TGTGCCAGCAGCTTAGTCCAAGAGACCCAGTACTTC.

This clonotype was picked up a small number of times. The chain is built from TRBV7-9 and TRBJ2-6, with TRBD1 identical over 10 bases. Germline CDR1 and CDR2: SEHNR and FQNEAQ (reference sequence). This CDR3 has 19 residues. V lost 5 bases, J lost 0 bases, and 10 bases stayed unmatched. The CDR3 DNA follows: TGTGCCAGCAGCCCCAGGGACAGGGGATTCCTCTCTGGGGCCAACGTCCTGACTTTC. Residues: CASSPRDRGFLSGANVLTF.

The sample holds many counts of this clonotype. The CDR3 sequence: CASSPHGDEQFF. The CDR3 DNA reads TGTGCCAGCAGCCCCCATGGGGATGAGCAGTTCTTC. The rearrangement links TRBV7-8 to TRBJ2-1, with no clear D. V was trimmed by 5 bases and J by 8 bases, leaving 10 bases between them. The CDR3 spans 12 residues. Germline lookup yields CDR1 SGHVS and CDR2 FQNEAQ.

This clonotype was recorded at least ten times. The genes are TRBV7-2 and TRBJ1-2; tentative D call: TRBD1 (5 bases). This CDR3 is 14 amino acids long. The ends were cut back, 0 bases at V and 5 bases at J, with 10 bases in the middle. The germline gives CDR1 SGHTA, CDR2 FQGNSA. This CDR3 reads CASSLATVGYGYTF. The CDR3 coding sequence is TGTGCCAGCAGCTTAGCGACAGTAGGGTATGGCTACACCTTC. Combining the CDR3 with reference TRBV7-2 and TRBJ1-2 gives the whole variable domain GAGVSQSPSNKVTEKGKDVELRCDPISGHTALYWYRQSLGQGLEFLIYFQGNSAPDKSGLPSDRFSAERTGGSVSTLTIQRTQQEDSAVYLCASSLATVGYGYTFGSGTRLTVV.

This clonotype was picked up many times. V and J are TRBV7-2 and TRBJ2-1; the D gene could be TRBD1 or TRBD2 (6 bases each). The germline V gene encodes CDR1 SGHTA and CDR2 FQGNSA. This CDR3 has 16 residues. Between the trimmed V and J ends, which lost 1 base and 0 bases, there was a span of 10 bases. CDR3 protein: CASSLGRGYSYNEQFF. The CDR3 DNA reads TGTGCCAGCAGCTTAGGGAGGGGGTACTCCTACAATGAGCAGTTCTTC.

This clonotype was detected many times. V is TRBV7-2 and J is TRBJ1-5, with D uncertain. V lost 6 bases and J lost 3, with 15 bases in between. The CDR3 extends over 15 amino acids. Per germline, CDR1 SGHTA and CDR2 FQGNSA. This chain's CDR3 is CASSIQVGVNQPQHF. The CDR3 region has the DNA TGTGCCAGCAGTATCCAGGTTGGGGTCAATCAGCCCCAGCATTTT.

In its sample, this clonotype was seen a few times. The chain links TRBV5-1 to TRBJ1-1; D ambiguous. This CDR3 is 15 amino acids long. V lost 0 bases and J 5 bases, leaving 14 bases between the germline ends. Germline lookup yields CDR1 SGHRS and CDR2 YFSETQ. The DNA of the CDR3 is TGCGCCAGCAGCTTGGTTCCATCCCCGGGGACTGAAGCTTTCTTT. Protein product: CASSLVPSPGTEAFF.

The rearrangement links TRBV7-2 to TRBJ2-5; D might be TRBD1 or TRBD2, each matching 5 bases. Germline assignment: CDR1 SGHTA and CDR2 FQGNSA. The V end lost 5 bases, the J end lost 4 bases, and 14 bases lay between the germline ends. The CDR3 covers 14 residues. The CDR3 here is CASSVGTGRETQYF. The CDR3 DNA follows: TGTGCCAGCAGCGTGGGGACGGGACGAGAGACCCAGTACTTC.

The sample holds many counts of this clonotype. The chain combines TRBV7-2 with TRBJ1-1; D remains ambiguous. This CDR3 comprises 13 residues. The V end lost 5 bases, the J end lost 4 bases, and 11 bases lay between the germline ends. Per germline, CDR1 SGHTA and CDR2 FQGNSA. In DNA form, the CDR3 reads TGTGCCAGCAGCGCCCAGAGACGCACTGAAGCTTTCTTT. Protein: CASSAQRRTEAFF.

This chain connects TRBV28 to TRBJ2-7; D perhaps matches TRBD1 (6 bases). Germline CDR1 reads MDHEN; CDR2 reads SYDVKM. The V gene lost 3 bases and the J gene lost 5 bases, with 8 bases spanning the gap. The CDR3 has 12 residues. Written as DNA, the CDR3 is TGTGCCAGCAGTTTTTCAGGGGACGAGCAGTACTTC. This encodes CASSFSGDEQYF.

V usage is TRBV10-3 and J usage is TRBJ1-2, with D possibly being TRBD1 (5 bases). The CDR3 totals 12 residues. Trimming pared 2 bases from V and 8 bases from J, leaving 9 bases between. The germline V gene has CDR1 ENHRY and CDR2 SYGVKD. Here the CDR3 reads CAISETGLGYTF. CDR3 DNA sequence: TGTGCCATCAGTGAGACGGGACTCGGCTACACCTTC.

In its sample, this clonotype was seen a few times. The V gene is TRBV14, the J gene TRBJ2-3; the D is unclear. In germline, CDR1 is SGHDN, CDR2 FVKESK. The V end lost 1 base, the J end lost 2 bases, and 10 bases lay between the germline ends. This CDR3 comprises 15 residues. CDR3 loop: CASSQGPVATDTQYF. Here the CDR3 DNA reads TGTGCCAGCAGCCAAGGGCCCGTAGCCACAGATACGCAGTATTTT.

This clonotype was counted ten times or more. The chain carries TRBV7-3 and TRBJ2-7; TRBD2 agrees at 8 bases. Looked up from germline, CDR1 is SGHTA and CDR2 is FQGTGA. Germline trimming cut 1 base from V and 6 bases from J; bases unmatched to any gene: 8. The CDR3 contains 15 residues. As DNA, the CDR3 is TGTGCCAGCAGCTTAAACCCCGGGAGGGCCAGCGAGCAGTACTTC. Its translation: CASSLNPGRASEQYF.

The J gene is TRBJ1-5, the V gene TRBV11-2, with unresolved D. Germline CDR1 is SGHAT and CDR2 is FQNNGV. V lost 4 bases and J lost 5, with 9 bases in between. This CDR3 contains 13 residues. The CDR3 is CASSSQRDQPQHF. The CDR3 DNA sequence: TGTGCCAGCAGCTCCCAGAGGGATCAGCCCCAGCATTTT.

V usage is TRBV24-1 and J usage is TRBJ2-1; 7 bases line up with TRBD1. Germline CDR1 reads KGHDR; CDR2 reads SFDVKD. With 11 bases clipped from V and 5 bases from J, the junction kept 8 bases outside the gene matches. CDR3 size: 13 residues. The chain's CDR3 is CAIDRDQDNEQFF. DNA of the CDR3: TGTGCCATCGACAGGGACCAGGACAATGAGCAGTTCTTC.